The 2 T cell receptor beta chains presented below share a single source sample, sequenced in a study of cytomegalovirus exposure and HLA in healthy donors. Clones were read by immunoSEQ multiplex PCR, and TCRdb kept only the in-frame ones, dropping some. The data show 250,000 to 400,000 clones, with 70% to 90% seen just once and about 0.96% held by the top ten. Source material: PBMCs. The receptors stem from a man in his thirties or forties in good health and CMV-seronegative.

This chain joins TRBV6-1 and TRBJ1-5; 11 bases are shared with TRBD1. Trimming took 5 bases from V and 5 from J; bases not matched to a gene: 2. CDR1 is MNHNS and CDR2 is SASEGT in the germline V gene. The CDR3 runs to 14 residues. DNA of the CDR3: TGTGCCAGCAGTCAGGACAGGGGGCATCAGCCCCAGCATTTT. The encoded protein is CASSQDRGHQPQHF.

This clone is a singleton in its sample. The V gene is TRBV9, the J gene TRBJ2-7; 9 bases fit TRBD1. The trim removed 3 bases at V and 5 bases at J, leaving 9 bases unmatched. Germline V gives CDR1 SGDLS, CDR2 YYNGEE. The CDR3 length is 15 residues. CDR3 sequence: CASSASGTGSDEQYF. The CDR3 bases are TGTGCCAGCAGCGCTTCCGGGACAGGGAGTGACGAGCAGTACTTC.